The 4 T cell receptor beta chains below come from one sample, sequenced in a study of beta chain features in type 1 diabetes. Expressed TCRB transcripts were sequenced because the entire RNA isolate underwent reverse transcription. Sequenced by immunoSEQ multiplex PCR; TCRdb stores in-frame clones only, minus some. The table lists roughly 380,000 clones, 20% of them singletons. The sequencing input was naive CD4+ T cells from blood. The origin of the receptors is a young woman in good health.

The CDR3 DNA follows: TGTGCCTGGAGTCCCCCCCTCGGACTAGCGGGGAGTTGGACAGATACGCAGTATTTT. Translation: CAWSPPLGLAGSWTDTQYF. This chain joins TRBV30 and TRBJ2-3; 12 bases are a match to TRBD2. Unmatched junction bases numbered 15, after V lost 2 bases and J lost 3 bases. Germline CDR1 and CDR2: GTSNPN and SVGIG (reference sequence). The CDR3 loop spans 19 amino acids.

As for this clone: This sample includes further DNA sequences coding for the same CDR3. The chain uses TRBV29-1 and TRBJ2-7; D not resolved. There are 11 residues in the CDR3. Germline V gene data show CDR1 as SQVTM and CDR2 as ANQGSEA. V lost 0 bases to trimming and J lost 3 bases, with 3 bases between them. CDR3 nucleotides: TGCAGCGTTGAAGATAGCTACGAGCAGTACTTC. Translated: CSVEDSYEQYF.

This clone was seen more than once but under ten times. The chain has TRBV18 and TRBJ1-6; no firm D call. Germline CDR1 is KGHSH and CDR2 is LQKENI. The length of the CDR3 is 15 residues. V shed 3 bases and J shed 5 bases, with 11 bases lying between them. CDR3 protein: CASSPGTTNNSPLHF. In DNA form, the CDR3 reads TGTGCCAGCTCACCTGGAACAACTAATAATTCACCCCTCCACTTT.

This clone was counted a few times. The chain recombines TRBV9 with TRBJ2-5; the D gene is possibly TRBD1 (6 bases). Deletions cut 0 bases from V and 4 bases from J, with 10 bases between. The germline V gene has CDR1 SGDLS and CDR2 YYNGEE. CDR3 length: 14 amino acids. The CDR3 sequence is CASSVAGRGETQYF. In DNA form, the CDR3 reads TGTGCCAGCAGCGTAGCCGGCAGGGGAGAGACCCAGTACTTC. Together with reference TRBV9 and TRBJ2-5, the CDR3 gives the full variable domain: DSGVTQTPKHLITATGQRVTLRCSPRSGDLSVYWYQQSLDQGLQFLIQYYNGEERAKGNILERFSAQQFPDLHSELNLSSLELGDSALYFCASSVAGRGETQYFGPGTRLLVL.